What follows are 8 T cell receptor beta chains derived from one specimen sequenced in a study of metastatic and nonmetastatic thyroid tumors (dated by TCRdb to 2018 to 2020). Before undergoing thyroid surgery, none of the patients had been given any kind of treatment. The library was obtained by PCR. The reads were generated on an Illumina HiSeq 4000. The public sequencing data were trimmed at Q25 with fastp and processed into clonotypes with MiXCR by TCRdb, which kept only in-frame beta chains. This sample has approximately 21,000 clones in its table, and 28% of those were observed once. The top ten constitute approximately 15% of the sample. The sequenced sample consisted of tumor tissue. These receptors came from a male donor with papillary thyroid cancer or a benign thyroid nodule (not recorded which). Some clones in this sample may be carry-over from other donors' samples.

The chain is built from TRBV5-1 and TRBJ1-3, with D possibly matching TRBD1 (5 bases). Trimming took 2 bases from V and 8 from J, leaving 11 bases between them. The CDR3 runs to 13 residues. The germline CDR1 and CDR2 sequences are SGHRS and YFSETQ. The CDR3 DNA sequence: TGCGCCAGCAGCTTCCAGGGAGGGGACACCATATATTTT. As protein: CASSFQGGDTIYF.

The rearrangement uses TRBV11-1 and TRBJ2-1; 7 nucleotides agree with TRBD2. Germline V gene data show CDR1 as SGHAT and CDR2 as FQDESV (reference sequence). Unmatched junction bases numbered 14, after V lost 3 bases and J lost 6 bases. The CDR3 contains 17 residues. The CDR3 nucleotides are TGTGCCAGCAGCTTGGTTCAGGGAGGGCCCGTGGGCAATGAGCAGTTCTTC. It is translated as CASSLVQGGPVGNEQFF. Full variable domain (outside the CDR3, taken from reference TRBV11-1 and TRBJ2-1): EAEVAQSPRYKITEKSQAVAFWCDPISGHATLYWYRQILGQGPELLVQFQDESVVDDSQLPKDRFSAERLKGVDSTLKIQPAELGDSAMYLCASSLVQGGPVGNEQFFGPGTRLTVL.

This clone was observed a few times. With a much larger clone just one base away, this may be a read error. This CDR3 is missing its conserved last phenylalanine or tryptophan, likely due to a read error. The J gene is TRBJ1-2, the V gene TRBV14, with TRBD1 as a possible D gene (5 bases). CDR3 length equals 14 residues. V was shortened by 1 base and J by 7 bases, with 13 bases between the two germline ends. Germline V gives CDR1 SGHDN, CDR2 FVKESK. CDR3 loop: CASSQAFGGPGYTL. As DNA, the CDR3 is TGTGCCAGCAGCCAAGCCTTTGGGGGTCCTGGCTACACCCTC.

This clone turned up a few times. The CDR3 DNA sequence: TGTGCCAGCAGTACCAGGTCGTCAGGACACGAGCAGTACTTC. Amino acids: CASSTRSSGHEQYF. The chain combines TRBV11-2 with TRBJ2-7; no clear D. CDR1 and CDR2 (germline): SGHAT, FQNNGV. The length of the CDR3 is 14 residues. Trimming removed 6 bases at V and 5 bases at J, with 17 bases between.

Relative to its sample, this clone is medium-sized. The genes are TRBV27 and TRBJ2-3; TRBD1 aligns across 7 bases. Germline V gives CDR1 MNHEY, CDR2 SMNVEV (reference sequence). J was trimmed by 0 bases and V by 1 base; bases with no gene match: 4. The CDR3 is made up of 16 amino acids. The CDR3 is CASSLLGQASTDTQYF. The CDR3 nucleotides read TGTGCCAGCAGTTTATTAGGACAGGCTAGCACAGATACGCAGTATTTT.

This clone was found many times. The V and J genes are TRBV7-8 and TRBJ2-3, with TRBD2 matching 7 bases. V was pared by 3 bases and J by 3 bases, with 6 bases of the junction left unmatched. In germline, CDR1 is SGHVS, CDR2 FQNEAQ. The CDR3 totals 15 residues. CDR3 protein: CASSFVGGTTDTQYF. The CDR3 region has the DNA TGTGCCAGCAGCTTTGTGGGAGGGACGACAGATACGCAGTATTTT.

This clone appeared many times. This chain connects TRBV11-2 to TRBJ2-3; D is uncertain. Deletions cut 2 bases from V and 6 bases from J, with 6 bases between. This CDR3 is 12 amino acids long. Germline assignment: CDR1 SGHAT and CDR2 FQNNGV. Here the CDR3 DNA reads TGTGCCAGCAGCTTAATAAGTGATACGCAGTATTTT. It yields the protein CASSLISDTQYF.

The chain carries TRBV5-1 and TRBJ1-6, with 8 bases aligning to TRBD1. Unmatched junction bases numbered 7, after V lost 4 bases and J lost 10 bases. The CDR3 runs 14 residues. Germline V gene lookup returns CDR1 SGHRS and CDR2 YFSETQ. The CDR3 nucleotides are TGCGCCAGCAGCCCGGACAGGGAAAAGTCACCCCTCCACTTT. Translated, it gives CASSPDREKSPLHF. Based on the CDR3 plus reference TRBV5-1 and TRBJ1-6, the full variable domain is KAGVTQTPRYLIKTRGQQVTLSCSPISGHRSVSWYQQTPGQGLQFLFEYFSETQRNKGNFPGRFSGRQFSNSRSEMNVSTLELGDSALYLCASSPDREKSPLHFGNGTRLTVT.